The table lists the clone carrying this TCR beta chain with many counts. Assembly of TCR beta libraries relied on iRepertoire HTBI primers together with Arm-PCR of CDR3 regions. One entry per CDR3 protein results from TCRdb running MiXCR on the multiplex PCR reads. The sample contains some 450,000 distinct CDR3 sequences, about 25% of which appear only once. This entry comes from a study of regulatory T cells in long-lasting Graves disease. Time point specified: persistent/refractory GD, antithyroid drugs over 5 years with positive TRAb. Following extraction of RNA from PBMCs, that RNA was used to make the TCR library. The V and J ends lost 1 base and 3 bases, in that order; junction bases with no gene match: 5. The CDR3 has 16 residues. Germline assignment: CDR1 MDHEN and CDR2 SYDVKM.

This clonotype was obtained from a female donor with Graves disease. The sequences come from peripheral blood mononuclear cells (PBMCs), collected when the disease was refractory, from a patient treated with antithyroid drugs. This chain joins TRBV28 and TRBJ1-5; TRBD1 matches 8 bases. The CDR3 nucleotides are TGTGCCAGCAGTTTATCTTACAGGGGGAACAATCAGCCCCAGCATTTT. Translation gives CASSLSYRGNNQPQHF.